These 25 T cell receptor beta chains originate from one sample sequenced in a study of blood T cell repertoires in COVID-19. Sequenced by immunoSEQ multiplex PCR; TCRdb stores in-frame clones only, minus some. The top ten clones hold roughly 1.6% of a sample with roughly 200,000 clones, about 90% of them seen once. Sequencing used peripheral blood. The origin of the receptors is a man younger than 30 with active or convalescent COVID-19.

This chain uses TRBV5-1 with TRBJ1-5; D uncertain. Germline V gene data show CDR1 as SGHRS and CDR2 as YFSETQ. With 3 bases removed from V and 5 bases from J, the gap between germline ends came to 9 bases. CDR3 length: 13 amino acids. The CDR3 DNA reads TGCGCCAGCAGCTCCGACGGGGATCAGCCCCAGCATTTT. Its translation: CASSSDGDQPQHF.

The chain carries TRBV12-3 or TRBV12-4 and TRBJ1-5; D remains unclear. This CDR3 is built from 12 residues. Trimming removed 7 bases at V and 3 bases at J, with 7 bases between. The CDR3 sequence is CASTRDNQPQHF. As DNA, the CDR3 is TGTGCCAGCACCCGAGACAATCAGCCCCAGCATTTT.

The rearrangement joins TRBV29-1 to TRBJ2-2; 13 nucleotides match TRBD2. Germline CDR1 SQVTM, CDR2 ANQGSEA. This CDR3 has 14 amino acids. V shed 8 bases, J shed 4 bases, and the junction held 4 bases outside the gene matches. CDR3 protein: CSTWTSGSTGELFF. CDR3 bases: TGCAGCACCTGGACTAGCGGGAGCACCGGGGAGCTGTTTTTT.

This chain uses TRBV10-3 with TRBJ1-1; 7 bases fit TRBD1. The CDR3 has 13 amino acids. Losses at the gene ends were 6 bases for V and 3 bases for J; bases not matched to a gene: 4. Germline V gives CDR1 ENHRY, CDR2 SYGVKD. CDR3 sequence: CAISLTGDTEAFF. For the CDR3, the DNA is TGTGCCATCAGCCTAACAGGGGACACTGAAGCTTTCTTT.

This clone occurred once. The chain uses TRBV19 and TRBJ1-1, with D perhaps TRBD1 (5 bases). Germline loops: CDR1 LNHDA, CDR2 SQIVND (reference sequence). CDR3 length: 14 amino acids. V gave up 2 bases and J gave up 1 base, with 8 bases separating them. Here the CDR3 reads CASSITQGNTEAFF. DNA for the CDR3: TGTGCCAGTAGTATAACGCAGGGGAACACTGAAGCTTTCTTT.

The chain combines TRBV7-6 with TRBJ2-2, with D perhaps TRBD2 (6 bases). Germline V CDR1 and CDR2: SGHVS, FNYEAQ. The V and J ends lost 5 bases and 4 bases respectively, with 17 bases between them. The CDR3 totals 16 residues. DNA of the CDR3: TGTGCCAGCAGCCCCGTGGGGGGTCGGGTCACCGGGGAGCTGTTTTTT. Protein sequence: CASSPVGGRVTGELFF.

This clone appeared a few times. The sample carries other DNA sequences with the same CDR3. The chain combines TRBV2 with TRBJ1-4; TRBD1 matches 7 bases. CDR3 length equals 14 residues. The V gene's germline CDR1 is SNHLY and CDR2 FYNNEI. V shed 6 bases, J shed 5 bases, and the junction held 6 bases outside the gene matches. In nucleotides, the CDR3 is TGTGCCAGCAGCGTGACAGGGCTCAATGAAAAACTGTTTTTT. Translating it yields CASSVTGLNEKLFF. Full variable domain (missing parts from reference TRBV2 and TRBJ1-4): EPEVTQTPSHQVTQMGQEVILRCVPISNHLYFYWYRQILGQKVEFLVSFYNNEISEKSEIFDDQFSVERPDGSNFTLKIRSTKLEDSAMYFCASSVTGLNEKLFFGSGTQLSVL.

The CDR3 sequence is CAWSVPDRDTGELFF. The CDR3 DNA sequence: TGTGCCTGGAGTGTACCGGACAGAGATACCGGGGAGCTGTTTTTT. The chain recombines TRBV30 with TRBJ2-2, with D possibly TRBD1 on 6 matching bases. In germline, CDR1 is GTSNPN, CDR2 SVGIG (reference sequence). The CDR3 loop spans 15 amino acids. Trimming cost V 0 bases and J 5 bases, with 13 bases left between them.

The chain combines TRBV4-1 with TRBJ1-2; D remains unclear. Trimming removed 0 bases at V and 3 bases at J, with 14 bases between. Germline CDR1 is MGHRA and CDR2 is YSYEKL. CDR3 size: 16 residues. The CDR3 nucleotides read TGCGCCAGCAGCCAAGAACCCCTCGGGTATGACTATGGCTACACCTTC. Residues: CASSQEPLGYDYGYTF.

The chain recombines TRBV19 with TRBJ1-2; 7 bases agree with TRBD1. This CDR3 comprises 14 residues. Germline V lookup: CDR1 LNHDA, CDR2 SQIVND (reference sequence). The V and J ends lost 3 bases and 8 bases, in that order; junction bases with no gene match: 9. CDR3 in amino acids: CASSIETGLVGYTF. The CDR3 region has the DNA TGTGCCAGTAGTATTGAGACAGGGCTTGTCGGCTACACCTTC.

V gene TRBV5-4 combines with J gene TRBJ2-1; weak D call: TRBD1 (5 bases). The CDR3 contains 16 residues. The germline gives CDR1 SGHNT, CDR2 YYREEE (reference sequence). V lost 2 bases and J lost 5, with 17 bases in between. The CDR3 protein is CASSFLGAPGDNEQFF. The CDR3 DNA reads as TGTGCCAGCAGCTTTTTAGGGGCGCCTGGGGACAATGAGCAGTTCTTC.

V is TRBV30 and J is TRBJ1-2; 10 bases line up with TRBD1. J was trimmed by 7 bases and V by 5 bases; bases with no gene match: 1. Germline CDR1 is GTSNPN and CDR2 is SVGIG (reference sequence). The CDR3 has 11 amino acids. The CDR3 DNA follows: TGTGCCTGGGGGACAGGGGTTGGCTACACCTTC. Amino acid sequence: CAWGTGVGYTF.

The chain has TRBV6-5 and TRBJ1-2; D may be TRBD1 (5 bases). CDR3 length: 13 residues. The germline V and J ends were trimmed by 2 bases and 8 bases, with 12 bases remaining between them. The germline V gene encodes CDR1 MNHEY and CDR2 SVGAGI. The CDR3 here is CASSYGPGHGYTF. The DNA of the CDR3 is TGTGCCAGCAGTTACGGGCCAGGGCACGGCTACACCTTC.

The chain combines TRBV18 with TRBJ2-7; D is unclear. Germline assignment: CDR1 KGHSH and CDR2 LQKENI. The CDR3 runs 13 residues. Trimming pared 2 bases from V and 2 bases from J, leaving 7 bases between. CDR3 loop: CASSPNSTYEQYF. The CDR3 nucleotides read TGTGCCAGCTCACCAAACAGTACCTACGAGCAGTACTTC.

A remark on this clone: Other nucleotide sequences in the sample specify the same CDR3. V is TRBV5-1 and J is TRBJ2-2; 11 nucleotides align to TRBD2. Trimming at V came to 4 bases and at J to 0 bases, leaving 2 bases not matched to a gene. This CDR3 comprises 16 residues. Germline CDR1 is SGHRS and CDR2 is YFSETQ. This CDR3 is CASSLLAGANTGELFF. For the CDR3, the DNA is TGCGCCAGCAGCCTACTAGCGGGAGCGAACACCGGGGAGCTGTTTTTT. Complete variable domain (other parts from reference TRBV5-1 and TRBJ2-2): KAGVTQTPRYLIKTRGQQVTLSCSPISGHRSVSWYQQTPGQGLQFLFEYFSETQRNKGNFPGRFSGRQFSNSRSEMNVSTLELGDSALYLCASSLLAGANTGELFFGEGSRLTVL.

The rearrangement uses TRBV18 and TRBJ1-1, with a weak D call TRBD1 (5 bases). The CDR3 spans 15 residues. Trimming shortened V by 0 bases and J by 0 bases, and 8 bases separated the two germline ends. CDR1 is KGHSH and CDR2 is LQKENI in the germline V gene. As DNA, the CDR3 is TGTGCCAGCTCACCACCGGGGACTGTGAACACTGAAGCTTTCTTT. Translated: CASSPPGTVNTEAFF.

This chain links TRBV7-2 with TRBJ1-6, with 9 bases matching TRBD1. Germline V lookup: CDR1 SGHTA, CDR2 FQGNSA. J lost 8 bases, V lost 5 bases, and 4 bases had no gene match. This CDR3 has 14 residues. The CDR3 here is CASSPWTGDSPLHF. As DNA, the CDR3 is TGTGCCAGCAGCCCATGGACAGGGGATTCACCCCTCCACTTT.

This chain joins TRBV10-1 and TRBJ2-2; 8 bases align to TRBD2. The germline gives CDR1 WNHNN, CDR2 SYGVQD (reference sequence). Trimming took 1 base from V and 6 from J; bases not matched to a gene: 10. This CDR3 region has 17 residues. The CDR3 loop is CASSEWTGGARAGELFF. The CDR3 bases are TGCGCCAGCAGTGAGTGGACCGGGGGGGCACGGGCCGGGGAGCTGTTTTTT.

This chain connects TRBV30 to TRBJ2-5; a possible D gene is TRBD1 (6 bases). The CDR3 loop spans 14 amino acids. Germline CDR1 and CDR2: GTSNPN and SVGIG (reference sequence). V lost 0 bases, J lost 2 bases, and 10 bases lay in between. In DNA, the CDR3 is TGTGCCTGGAGTGTGTTGGGGGCTCAAGAGACCCAGTACTTC. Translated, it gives CAWSVLGAQETQYF.

The chain's CDR3 is CASSQGQTFNEKLFF. CDR3 DNA: TGTGCCAGCAGCCAAGGGCAGACATTCAATGAAAAACTGTTTTTT. V usage is TRBV3-1 (or the pseudogene TRBV3-2) and J usage is TRBJ1-4; D is unclear. Germline lookup yields CDR1 LGHDT and CDR2 YNNKEL (reference sequence). The CDR3 spans 15 residues. V lost 1 base, J lost 5 bases, and 11 bases lay in between.

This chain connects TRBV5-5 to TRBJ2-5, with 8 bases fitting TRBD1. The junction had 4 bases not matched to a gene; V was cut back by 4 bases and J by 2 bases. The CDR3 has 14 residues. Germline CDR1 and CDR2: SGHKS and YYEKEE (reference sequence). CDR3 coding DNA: TGTGCCAGCAGCGGAGGACAGGGACAAGAGACCCAGTACTTC. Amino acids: CASSGGQGQETQYF.

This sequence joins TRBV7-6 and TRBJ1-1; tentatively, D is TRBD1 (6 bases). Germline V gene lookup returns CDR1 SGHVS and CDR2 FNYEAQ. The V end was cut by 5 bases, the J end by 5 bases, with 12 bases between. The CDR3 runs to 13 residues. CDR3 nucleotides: TGTGCCAGCAGCGCCCACGGACAGACTGAAGCTTTCTTT. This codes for CASSAHGQTEAFF.

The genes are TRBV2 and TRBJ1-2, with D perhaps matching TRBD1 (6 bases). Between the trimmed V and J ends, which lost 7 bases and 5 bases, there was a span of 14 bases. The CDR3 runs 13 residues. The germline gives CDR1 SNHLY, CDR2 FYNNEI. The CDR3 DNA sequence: TGTGCCAGCAACCGAAAGACAGGATATGGCTACACCTTC. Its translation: CASNRKTGYGYTF.

As DNA, the CDR3 is TGCAGCGCTAGCGGGGGATCAGATACGCAGTATTTT. Amino acids: CSASGGSDTQYF. This chain uses TRBV29-1 with TRBJ2-3, with 10 bases aligning to TRBD2. Trimming cost V 7 bases and J 4 bases; bases outside gene matches: 2. CDR1 is SQVTM, CDR2 ANQGSEA, per germline. The CDR3 covers 12 residues.

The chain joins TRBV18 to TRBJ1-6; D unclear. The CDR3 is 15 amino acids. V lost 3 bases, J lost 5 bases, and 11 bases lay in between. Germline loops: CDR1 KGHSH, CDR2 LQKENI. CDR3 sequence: CASSPTPGNNSPLHF. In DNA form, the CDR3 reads TGTGCCAGCTCACCTACCCCGGGAAATAATTCACCCCTCCACTTT.